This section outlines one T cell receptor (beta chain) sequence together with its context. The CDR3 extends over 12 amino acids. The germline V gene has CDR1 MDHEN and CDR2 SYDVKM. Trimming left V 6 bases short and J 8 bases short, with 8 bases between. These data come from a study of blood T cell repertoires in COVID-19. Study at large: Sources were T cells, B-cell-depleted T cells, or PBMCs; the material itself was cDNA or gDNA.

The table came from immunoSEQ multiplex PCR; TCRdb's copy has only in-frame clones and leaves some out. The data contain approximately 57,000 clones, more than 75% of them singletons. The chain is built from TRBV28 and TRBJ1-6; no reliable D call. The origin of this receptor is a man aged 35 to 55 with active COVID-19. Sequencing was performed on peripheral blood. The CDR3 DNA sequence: TGTGCCAGCAGCCTGGAGTATTCACCCCTCCACTTT. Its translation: CASSLEYSPLHF. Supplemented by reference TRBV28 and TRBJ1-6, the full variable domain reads DVKVTQSSRYLVKRTGEKVFLECVQDMDHENMFWYRQDPGLGLRLIYFSYDVKMKEKGDIPEGYSVSREKKERFSLILESASTNQTSMYLCASSLEYSPLHFGNGTRLTVT.